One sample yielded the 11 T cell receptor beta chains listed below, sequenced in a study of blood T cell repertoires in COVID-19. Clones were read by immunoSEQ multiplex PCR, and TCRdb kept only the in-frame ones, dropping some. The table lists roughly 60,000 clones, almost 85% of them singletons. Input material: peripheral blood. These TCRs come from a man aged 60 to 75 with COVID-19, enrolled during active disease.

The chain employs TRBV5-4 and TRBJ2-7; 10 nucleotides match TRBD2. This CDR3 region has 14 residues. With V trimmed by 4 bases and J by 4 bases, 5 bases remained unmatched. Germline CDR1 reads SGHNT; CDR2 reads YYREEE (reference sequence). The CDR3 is CASSRGTSEYEQYF. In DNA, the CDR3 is TGTGCCAGCAGCCGAGGGACTAGCGAGTACGAGCAGTACTTC.

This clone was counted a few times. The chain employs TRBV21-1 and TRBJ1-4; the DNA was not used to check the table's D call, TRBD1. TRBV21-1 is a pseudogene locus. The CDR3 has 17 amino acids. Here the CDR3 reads CASSKGDRGESDEKLFF. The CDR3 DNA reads TGTGCCAGCAGCAAGGGGGACAGGGGGGAATCGGATGAAAAACTGTTTTTT.

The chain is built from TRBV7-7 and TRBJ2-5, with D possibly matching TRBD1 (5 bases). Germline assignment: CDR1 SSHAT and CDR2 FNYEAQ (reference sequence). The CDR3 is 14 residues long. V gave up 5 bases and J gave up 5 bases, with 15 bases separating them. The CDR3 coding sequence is TGTGCCAGCAGCGCCAGCCCAGGGTACGAGACCCAGTACTTC. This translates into CASSASPGYETQYF.

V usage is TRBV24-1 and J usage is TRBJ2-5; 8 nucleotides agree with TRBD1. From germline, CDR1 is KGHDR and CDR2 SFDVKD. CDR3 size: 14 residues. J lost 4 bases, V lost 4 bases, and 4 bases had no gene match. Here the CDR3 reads CATSDYDRGETQYF. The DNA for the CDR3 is TGTGCCACCAGTGACTATGACAGGGGAGAGACCCAGTACTTC.

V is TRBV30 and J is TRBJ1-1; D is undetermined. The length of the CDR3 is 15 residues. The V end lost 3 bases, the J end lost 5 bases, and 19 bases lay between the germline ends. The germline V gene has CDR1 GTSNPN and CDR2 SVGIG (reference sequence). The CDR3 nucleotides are TGTGCCTGGAGCGTTTTGGACGGAGGCGGAACTGAAGCTTTCTTT. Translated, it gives CAWSVLDGGGTEAFF.

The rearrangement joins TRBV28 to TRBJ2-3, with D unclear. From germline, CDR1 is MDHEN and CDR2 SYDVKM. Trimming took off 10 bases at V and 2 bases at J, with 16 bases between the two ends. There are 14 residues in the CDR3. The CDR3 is CAIARQLITDTQYF. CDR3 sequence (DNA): TGTGCCATCGCGCGGCAGCTCATCACAGATACGCAGTATTTT.

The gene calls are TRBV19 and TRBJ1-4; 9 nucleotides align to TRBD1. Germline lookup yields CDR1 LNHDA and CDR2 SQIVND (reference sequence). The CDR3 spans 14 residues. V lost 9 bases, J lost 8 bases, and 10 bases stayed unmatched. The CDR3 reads CASAKQGAGEKLFF. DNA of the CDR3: TGTGCCAGCGCGAAACAGGGGGCTGGAGAAAAACTGTTTTTT.

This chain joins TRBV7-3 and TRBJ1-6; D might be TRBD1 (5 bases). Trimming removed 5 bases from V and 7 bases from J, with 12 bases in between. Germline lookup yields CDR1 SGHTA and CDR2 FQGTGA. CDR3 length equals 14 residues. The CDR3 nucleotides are TGTGCCAGCAGCCCCGGGACTCAGAATTCACCCCTCCACTTT. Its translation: CASSPGTQNSPLHF.

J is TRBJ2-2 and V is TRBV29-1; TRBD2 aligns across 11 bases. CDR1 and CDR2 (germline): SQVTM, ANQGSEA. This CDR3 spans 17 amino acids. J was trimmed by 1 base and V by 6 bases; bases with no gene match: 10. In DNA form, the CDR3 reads TGCAGCGTCCTAGGAATAGCGGGAGGGATGAACACCGGGGAGCTGTTTTTT. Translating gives CSVLGIAGGMNTGELFF.

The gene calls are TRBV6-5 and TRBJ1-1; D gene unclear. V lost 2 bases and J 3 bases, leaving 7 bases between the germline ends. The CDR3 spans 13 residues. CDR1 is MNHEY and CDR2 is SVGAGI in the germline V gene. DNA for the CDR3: TGTGCCAGCAGTTACGGGCGGGACACTGAAGCTTTCTTT. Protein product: CASSYGRDTEAFF.

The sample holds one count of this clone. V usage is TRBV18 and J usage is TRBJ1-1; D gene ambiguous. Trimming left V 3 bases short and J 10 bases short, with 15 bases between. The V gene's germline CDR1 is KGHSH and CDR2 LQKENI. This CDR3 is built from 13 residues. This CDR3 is CASSPPGRERAFF. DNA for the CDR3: TGTGCCAGCTCACCCCCCGGGAGGGAACGAGCTTTCTTT.